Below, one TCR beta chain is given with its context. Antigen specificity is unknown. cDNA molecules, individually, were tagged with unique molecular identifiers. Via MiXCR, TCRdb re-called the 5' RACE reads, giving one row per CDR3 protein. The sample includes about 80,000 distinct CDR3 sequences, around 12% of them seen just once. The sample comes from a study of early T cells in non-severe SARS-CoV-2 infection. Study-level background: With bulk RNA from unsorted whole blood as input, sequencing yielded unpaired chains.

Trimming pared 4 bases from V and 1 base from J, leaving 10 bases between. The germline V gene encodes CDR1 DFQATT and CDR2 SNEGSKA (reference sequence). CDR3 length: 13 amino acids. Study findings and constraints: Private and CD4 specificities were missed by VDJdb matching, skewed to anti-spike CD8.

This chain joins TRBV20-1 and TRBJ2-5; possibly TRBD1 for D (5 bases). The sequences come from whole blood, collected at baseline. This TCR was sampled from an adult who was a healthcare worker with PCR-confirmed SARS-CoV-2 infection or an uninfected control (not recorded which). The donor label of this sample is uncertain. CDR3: CSAIQVVQETQYF. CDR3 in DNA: TGCAGTGCTATACAGGTGGTCCAAGAGACCCAGTACTTC.